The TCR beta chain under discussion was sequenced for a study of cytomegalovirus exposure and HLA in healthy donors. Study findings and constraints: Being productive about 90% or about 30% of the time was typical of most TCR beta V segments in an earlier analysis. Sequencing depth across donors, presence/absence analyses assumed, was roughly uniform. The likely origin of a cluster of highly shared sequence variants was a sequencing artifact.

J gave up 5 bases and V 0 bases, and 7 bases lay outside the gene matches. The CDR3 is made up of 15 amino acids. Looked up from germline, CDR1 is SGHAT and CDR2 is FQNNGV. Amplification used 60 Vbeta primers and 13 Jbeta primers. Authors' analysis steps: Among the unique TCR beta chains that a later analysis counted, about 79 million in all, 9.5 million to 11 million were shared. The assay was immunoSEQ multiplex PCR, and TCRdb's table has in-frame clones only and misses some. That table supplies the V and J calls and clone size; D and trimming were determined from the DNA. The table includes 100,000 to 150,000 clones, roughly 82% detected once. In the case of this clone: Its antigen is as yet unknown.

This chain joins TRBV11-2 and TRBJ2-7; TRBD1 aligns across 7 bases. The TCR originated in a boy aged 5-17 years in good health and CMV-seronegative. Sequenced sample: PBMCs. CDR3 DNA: TGTGCCAGCAGCTTAGACGTACAGGGGTTCCACGAGCAGTACTTC. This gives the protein CASSLDVQGFHEQYF.